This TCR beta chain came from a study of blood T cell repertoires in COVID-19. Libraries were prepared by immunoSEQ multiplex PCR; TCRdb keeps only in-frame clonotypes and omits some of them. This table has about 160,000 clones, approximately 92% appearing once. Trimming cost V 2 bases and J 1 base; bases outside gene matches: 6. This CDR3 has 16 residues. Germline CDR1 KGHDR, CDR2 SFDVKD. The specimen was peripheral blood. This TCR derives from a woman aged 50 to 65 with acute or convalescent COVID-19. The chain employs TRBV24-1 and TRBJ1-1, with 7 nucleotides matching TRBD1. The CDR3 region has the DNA TGTGCCACCAGTGATTCTTCCGGGACAGCGAACACTGAAGCTTTCTTT. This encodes CATSDSSGTANTEAFF.